The clone carrying this T cell receptor beta chain appeared a few times. The antigen is unknown. These data come from a study of beta chain features in type 1 diabetes. The study, taken as a whole, reports: Significant though moderate, a shortening of TCRB CDR3s appeared in all four CD4+ subsets of Type 1 diabetes patients. The VDJ junctions of type 1 diabetes patients carried fewer insertions and more deletions.

The CDR3 covers 13 residues. The germline V and J ends were trimmed by 6 bases and 3 bases, with 12 bases remaining between them. CDR1 MNHEY and CDR2 SVGAGI come from the germline V gene. Reverse transcription of all isolated RNA meant that expressed TCRB transcripts were sequenced. Regulatory, naive and central memory T cell samples averaged approximately 3.9 million reads. Repertoires were generated with immunoSEQ multiplex PCR, while TCRdb's copy carries only in-frame clones and drops some. Here the sample spans roughly 150,000 clones, about a tenth being singletons. The sample comprised central memory CD4+ T cells from blood. The chain uses TRBV6-5 and TRBJ2-7, with a weak D call TRBD2 (6 bases). This TCR was sampled from a man aged 25-45 years with type 1 diabetes. The CDR3 region is CASRRDSHYEQYF. The CDR3 nucleotides are TGTGCCAGCAGACGGGACTCCCACTACGAGCAGTACTTC.